This T cell receptor (beta chain) was documented in a study of long-term antiretroviral therapy in people with HIV. Points from the study as a whole: The study collected no data on ART adherence, viral resistance or therapy changes.

United States facilities provided treatment to all participants with HIV. Before they underwent DNA extraction, samples held about 1-10 million cryopreserved PBMC. Germline assignment: CDR1 SGHAT and CDR2 FQNNGV. Trimming at V came to 5 bases and at J to 3 bases, leaving 1 base not matched to a gene. The CDR3 loop spans 12 amino acids. The authors ran the immunoSEQ assay, v3.0, at survey level. Using immunoSEQ multiplex PCR, the repertoire was profiled, and TCRdb retains in-frame clones only, with some absent. The table lists about 29,000 clones, 80% to 90% of them singletons. With regard to this clone: Its specificity is not known.

The chain recombines TRBV11-2 with TRBJ2-7; 7 bases line up with TRBD2. The clonotype comes from a man aged 50-60 years with HIV. Sequencing was performed on unsorted PBMCs, taken roughly 5 years before starting antiretroviral therapy. The CDR3 bases are TGTGCCAGCAGCGGGGGGGGCTACGAGCAGTACTTC. Its protein product is CASSGGGYEQYF. The full variable domain, its missing parts supplied by reference TRBV11-2 and TRBJ2-7, is EAGVAQSPRYKIIEKRQSVAFWCNPISGHATLYWYQQILGQGPKLLIQFQNNGVVDDSQLPKDRFSAERLKGVDSTLKIQPAKLEDSAVYLCASSGGGYEQYFGPGTRLTVT.